The subject of this entry is one T cell receptor (beta chain). What it recognizes is unknown. The CDR3 contains 15 residues. These data are taken from a study of monozygotic twins with inflammatory bowel disease. Overall study results and limits: Versus healthy twins, IBD patients showed fewer clonotypes shared with others, especially with disease activity. Using the inverse Simpson index, IBD patients had lower TCRbeta diversity than healthy co-twins.

Eight reactions per sample, run separately, yielded cDNA. TCRdb reprocessed the 5' RACE reads and keeps a single row for each CDR3 protein, giving no DNA. In total, the table holds a few hundred thousand distinct CDR3 sequences. The source of this sequence is a human donor with ulcerative colitis or Crohn's disease, or a healthy co-twin of an affected twin (not recorded which). The gene calls are TRBV12-3 or TRBV12-4 and TRBJ2-1; the TRBD2 assignment by TCRdb is unverifiable without DNA. Sequenced input: blood. CDR3 loop: CASRPSGSSYNEQFF.